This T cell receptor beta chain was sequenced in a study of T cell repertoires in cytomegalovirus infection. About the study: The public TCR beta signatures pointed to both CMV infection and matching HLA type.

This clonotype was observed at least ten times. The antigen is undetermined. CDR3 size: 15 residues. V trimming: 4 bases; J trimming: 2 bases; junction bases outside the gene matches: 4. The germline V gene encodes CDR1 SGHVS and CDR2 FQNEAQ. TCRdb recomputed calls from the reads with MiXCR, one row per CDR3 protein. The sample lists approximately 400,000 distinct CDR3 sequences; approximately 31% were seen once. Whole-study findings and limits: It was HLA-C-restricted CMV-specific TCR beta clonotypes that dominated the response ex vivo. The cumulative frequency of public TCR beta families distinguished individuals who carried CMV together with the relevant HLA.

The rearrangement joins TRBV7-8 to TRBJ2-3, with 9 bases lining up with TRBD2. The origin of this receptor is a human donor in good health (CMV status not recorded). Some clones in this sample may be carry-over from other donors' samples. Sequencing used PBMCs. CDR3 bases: TGTGCCAGCAGCTCCCGACTAGCGGCCACAGATACGCAGTATTTT. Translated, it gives CASSSRLAATDTQYF. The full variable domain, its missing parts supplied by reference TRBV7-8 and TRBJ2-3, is GAGVSQSPRYKVAKRGQDVALRCDPISGHVSLFWYQQALGQGPEFLTYFQNEAQLDKSGLPSDRFFAERPEGSVSTLKIQRTQQEDSAVYLCASSSRLAATDTQYFGPGTRLTVL.